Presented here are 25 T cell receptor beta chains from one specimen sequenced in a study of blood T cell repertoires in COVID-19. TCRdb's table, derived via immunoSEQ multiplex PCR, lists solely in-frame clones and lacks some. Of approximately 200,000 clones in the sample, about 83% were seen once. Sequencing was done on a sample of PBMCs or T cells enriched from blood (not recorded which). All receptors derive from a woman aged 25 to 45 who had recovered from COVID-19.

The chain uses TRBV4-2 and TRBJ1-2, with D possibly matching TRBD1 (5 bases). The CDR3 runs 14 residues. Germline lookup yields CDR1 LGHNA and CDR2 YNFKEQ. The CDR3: CATSPAGINYGYTF. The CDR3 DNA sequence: TGTGCTACAAGTCCGGCAGGGATTAACTATGGCTACACCTTC.

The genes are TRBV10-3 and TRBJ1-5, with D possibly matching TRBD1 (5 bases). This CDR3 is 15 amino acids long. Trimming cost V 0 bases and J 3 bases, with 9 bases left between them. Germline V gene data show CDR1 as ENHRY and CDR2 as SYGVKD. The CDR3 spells CAISESQGNNQPQHF. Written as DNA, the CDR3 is TGTGCCATCAGTGAGTCCCAGGGTAACAATCAGCCCCAGCATTTT.

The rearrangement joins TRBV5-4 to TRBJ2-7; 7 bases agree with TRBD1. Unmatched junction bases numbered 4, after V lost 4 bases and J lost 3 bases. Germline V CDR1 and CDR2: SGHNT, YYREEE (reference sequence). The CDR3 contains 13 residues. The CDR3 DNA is TGTGCCAGCAGCCGGGACAGCATCTACGAGCAGTACTTC. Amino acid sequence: CASSRDSIYEQYF.

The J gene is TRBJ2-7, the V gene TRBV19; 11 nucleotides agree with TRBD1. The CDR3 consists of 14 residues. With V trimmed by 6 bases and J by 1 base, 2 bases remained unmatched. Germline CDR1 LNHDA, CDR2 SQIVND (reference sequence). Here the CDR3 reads CASRGQGGSYEQYF. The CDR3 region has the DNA TGTGCCAGTAGGGGACAGGGGGGGTCCTACGAGCAGTACTTC.

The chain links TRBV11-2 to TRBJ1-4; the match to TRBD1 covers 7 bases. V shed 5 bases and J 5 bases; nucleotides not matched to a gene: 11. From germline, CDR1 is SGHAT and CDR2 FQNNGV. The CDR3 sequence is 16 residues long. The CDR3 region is CASSAFPTGNNEKLFF. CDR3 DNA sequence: TGTGCCAGCAGCGCCTTCCCGACAGGGAACAATGAAAAACTGTTTTTT.

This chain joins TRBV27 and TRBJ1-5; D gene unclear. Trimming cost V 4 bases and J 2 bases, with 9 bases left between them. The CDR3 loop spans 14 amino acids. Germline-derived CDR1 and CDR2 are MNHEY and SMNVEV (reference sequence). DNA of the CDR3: TGTGCCAGCAGTTCCTCACTACGCAATCAGCCCCAGCATTTT. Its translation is CASSSSLRNQPQHF.

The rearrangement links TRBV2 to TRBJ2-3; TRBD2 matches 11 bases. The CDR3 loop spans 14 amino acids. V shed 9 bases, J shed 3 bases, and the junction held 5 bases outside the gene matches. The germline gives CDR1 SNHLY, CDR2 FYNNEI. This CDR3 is CASSLAGVTDTQYF. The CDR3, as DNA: TGTGCCAGTTCACTAGCGGGGGTTACAGATACGCAGTATTTT.

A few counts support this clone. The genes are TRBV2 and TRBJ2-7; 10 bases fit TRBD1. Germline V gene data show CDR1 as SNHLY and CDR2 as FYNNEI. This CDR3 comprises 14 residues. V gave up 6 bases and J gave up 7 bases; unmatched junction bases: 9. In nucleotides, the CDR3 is TGTGCCAGCAGCTTAAGACAGGGGGCATGGGAGCAGTACTTC. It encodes CASSLRQGAWEQYF. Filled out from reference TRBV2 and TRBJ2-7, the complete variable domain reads EPEVTQTPSHQVTQMGQEVILRCVPISNHLYFYWYRQILGQKVEFLVSFYNNEISEKSEIFDDQFSVERPDGSNFTLKIRSTKLEDSAMYFCASSLRQGAWEQYFGPGTRLTVT.

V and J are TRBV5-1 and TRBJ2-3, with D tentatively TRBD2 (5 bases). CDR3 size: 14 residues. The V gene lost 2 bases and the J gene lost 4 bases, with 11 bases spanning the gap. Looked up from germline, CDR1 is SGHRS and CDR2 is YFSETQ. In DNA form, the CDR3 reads TGCGCCAGCAGCTTTGCGGGCCGAGCAGATACGCAGTATTTT. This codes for CASSFAGRADTQYF.

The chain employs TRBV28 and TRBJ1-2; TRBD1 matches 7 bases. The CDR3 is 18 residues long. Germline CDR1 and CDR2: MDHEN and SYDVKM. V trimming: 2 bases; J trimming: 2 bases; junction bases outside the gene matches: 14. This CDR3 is CASSLNGGQPLMNYGYTF. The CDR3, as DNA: TGTGCCAGCAGTTTAAACGGGGGACAGCCCCTCATGAACTATGGCTACACCTTC.

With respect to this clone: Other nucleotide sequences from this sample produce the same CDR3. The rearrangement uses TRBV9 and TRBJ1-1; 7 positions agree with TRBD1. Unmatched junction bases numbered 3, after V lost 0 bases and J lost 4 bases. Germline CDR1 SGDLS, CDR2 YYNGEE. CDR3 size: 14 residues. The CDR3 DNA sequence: TGTGCCAGCAGCGTAGGACAGGGTAGCACTGAAGCTTTCTTT. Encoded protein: CASSVGQGSTEAFF.

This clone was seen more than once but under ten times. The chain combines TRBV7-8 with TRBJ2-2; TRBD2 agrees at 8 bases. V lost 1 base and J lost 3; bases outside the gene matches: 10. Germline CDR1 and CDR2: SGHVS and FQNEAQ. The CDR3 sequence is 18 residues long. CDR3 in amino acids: CASSLGVGRAKDTGELFF. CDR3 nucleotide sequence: TGTGCCAGCAGCTTAGGTGTCGGGAGGGCCAAGGACACCGGGGAGCTGTTTTTT.

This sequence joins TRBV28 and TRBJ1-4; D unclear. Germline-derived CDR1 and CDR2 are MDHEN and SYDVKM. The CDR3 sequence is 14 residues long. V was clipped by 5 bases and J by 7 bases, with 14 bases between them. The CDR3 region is CASSISEGFEKLFF. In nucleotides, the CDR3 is TGTGCCAGCAGTATTTCGGAGGGCTTTGAAAAACTGTTTTTT.

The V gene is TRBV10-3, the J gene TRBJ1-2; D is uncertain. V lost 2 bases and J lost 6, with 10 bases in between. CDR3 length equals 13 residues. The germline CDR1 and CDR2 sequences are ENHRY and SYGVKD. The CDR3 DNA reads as TGTGCCATCAGTGAGGAGGGTGACAATGGCTACACCTTC. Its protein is CAISEEGDNGYTF.

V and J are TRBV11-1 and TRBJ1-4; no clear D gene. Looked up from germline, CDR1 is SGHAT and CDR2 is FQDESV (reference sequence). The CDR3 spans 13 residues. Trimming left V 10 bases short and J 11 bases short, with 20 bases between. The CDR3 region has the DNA TGTGCCATCCTAATGGGGAGCAGGACCAAACTGTTTTTT. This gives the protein CAILMGSRTKLFF.

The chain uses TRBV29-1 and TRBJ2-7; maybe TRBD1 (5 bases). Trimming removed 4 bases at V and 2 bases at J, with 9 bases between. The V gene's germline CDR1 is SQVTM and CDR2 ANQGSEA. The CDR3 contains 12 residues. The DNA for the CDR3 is TGCAGCGTTGCGCAGGGTACCTACGAGCAGTACTTC. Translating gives CSVAQGTYEQYF.

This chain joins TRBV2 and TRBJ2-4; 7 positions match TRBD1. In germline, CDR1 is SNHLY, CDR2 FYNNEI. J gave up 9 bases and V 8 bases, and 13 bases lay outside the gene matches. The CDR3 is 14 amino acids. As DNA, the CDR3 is TGTGCCAGCGGGCCTGGACGAGGGGGCACCATTCAGTACTTC. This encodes CASGPGRGGTIQYF.

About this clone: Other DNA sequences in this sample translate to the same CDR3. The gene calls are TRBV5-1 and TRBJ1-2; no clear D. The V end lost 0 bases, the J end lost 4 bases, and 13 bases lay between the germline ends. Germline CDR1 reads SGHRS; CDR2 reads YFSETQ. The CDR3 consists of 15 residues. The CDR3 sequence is CASSLEGGSAYGYTF. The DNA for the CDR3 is TGCGCCAGCAGCTTGGAAGGAGGGAGCGCCTATGGCTACACCTTC.

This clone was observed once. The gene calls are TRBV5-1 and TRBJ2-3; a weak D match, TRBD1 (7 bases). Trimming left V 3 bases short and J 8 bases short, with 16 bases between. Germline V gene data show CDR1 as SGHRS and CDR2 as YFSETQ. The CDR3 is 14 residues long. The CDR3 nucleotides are TGCGCCAGCAGCTCACCCCGACAGGGAGGTACGCAGTATTTT. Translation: CASSSPRQGGTQYF. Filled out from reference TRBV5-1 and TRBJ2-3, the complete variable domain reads KAGVTQTPRYLIKTRGQQVTLSCSPISGHRSVSWYQQTPGQGLQFLFEYFSETQRNKGNFPGRFSGRQFSNSRSEMNVSTLELGDSALYLCASSSPRQGGTQYFGPGTRLTVL.

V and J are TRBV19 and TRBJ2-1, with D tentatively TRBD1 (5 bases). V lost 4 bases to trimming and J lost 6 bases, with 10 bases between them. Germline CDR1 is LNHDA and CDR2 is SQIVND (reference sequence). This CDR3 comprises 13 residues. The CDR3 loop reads CASSTGLGNEQFF. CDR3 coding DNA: TGTGCCAGTAGTACAGGGTTGGGCAATGAGCAGTTCTTC.

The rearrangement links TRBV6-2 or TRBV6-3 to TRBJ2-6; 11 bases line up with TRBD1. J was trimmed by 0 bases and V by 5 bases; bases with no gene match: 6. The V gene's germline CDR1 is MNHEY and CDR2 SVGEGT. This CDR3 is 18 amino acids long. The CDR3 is CASSQTGTGGSGANVLTF. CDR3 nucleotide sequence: TGTGCCAGCAGTCAAACCGGGACAGGGGGCTCTGGGGCCAACGTCCTGACTTTC.

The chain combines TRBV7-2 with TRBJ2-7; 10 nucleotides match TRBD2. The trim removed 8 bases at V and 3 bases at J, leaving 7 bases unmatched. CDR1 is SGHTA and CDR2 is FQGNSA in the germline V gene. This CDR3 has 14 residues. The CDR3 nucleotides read TGTGCCAGCGGAGCCCTAGCGGGAGTCTACGAGCAGTACTTC. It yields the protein CASGALAGVYEQYF.

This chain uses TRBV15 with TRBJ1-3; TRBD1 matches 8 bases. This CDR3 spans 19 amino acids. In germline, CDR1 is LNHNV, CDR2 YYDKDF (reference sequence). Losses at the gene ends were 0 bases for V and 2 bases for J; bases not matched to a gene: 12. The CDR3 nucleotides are TGTGCCACCAGCAGAGATCGGGCAGGGGGCGCAAGCGCTGGAAACACCATATATTTT. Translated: CATSRDRAGGASAGNTIYF.

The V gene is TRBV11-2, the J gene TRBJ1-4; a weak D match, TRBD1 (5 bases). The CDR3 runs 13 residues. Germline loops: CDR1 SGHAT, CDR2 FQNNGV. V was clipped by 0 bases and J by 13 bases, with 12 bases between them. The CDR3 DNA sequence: TGTGCCAGCAGCTTAGATTCGCGGGGCGGACTGTTTTTT. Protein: CASSLDSRGGLFF.

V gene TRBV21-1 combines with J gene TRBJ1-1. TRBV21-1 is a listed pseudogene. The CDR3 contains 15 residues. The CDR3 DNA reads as TGTGCCAGCAGCAAAGGGTCGGAGGGGAACACTGAAGCTTTCTTT. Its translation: CASSKGSEGNTEAFF.